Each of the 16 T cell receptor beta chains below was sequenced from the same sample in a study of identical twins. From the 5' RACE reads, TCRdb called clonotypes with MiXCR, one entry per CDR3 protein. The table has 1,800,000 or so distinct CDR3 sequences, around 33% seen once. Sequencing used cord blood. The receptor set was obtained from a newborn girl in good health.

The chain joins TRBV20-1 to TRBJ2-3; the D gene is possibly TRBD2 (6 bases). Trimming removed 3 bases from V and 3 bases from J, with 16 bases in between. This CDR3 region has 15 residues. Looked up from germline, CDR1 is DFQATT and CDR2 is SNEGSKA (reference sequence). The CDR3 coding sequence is TGCAGTGCTAGGCCGGGGGAGGTCTTAACAGATACGCAGTATTTT. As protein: CSARPGEVLTDTQYF.

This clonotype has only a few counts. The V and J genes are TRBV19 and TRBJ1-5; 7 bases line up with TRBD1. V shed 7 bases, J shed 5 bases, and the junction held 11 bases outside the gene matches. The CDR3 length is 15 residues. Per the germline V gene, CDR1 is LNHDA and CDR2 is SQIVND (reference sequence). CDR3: CASKTGVLSYQPQHF. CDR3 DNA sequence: TGTGCCAGTAAAACAGGGGTTTTAAGCTATCAGCCCCAGCATTTT.

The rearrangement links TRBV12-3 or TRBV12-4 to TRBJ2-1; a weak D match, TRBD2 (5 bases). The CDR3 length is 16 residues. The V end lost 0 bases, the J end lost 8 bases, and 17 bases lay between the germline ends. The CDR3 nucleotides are TGTGCCAGCAGTTTAGCTGGCTGGACTCAGAGAGATGAGCAGTTCTTC. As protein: CASSLAGWTQRDEQFF.

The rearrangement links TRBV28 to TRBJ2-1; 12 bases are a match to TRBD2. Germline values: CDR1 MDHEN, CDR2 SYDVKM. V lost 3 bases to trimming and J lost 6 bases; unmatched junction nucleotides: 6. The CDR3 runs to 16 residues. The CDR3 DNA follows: TGTGCCAGCAGTTTGCTAGCGGGAGGGCCGGGCAATGAGCAGTTCTTC. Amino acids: CASSLLAGGPGNEQFF.

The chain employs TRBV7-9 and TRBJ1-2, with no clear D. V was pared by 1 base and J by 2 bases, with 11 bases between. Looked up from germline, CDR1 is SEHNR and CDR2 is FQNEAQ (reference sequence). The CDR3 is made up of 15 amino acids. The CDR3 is CASSLDFPFNYGYTF. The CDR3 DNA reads TGTGCCAGCAGCTTAGACTTCCCTTTCAACTATGGCTACACCTTC.

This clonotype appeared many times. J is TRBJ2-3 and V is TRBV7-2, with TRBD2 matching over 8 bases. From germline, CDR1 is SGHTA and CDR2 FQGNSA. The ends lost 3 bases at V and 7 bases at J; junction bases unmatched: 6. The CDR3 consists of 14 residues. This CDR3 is CASSLLAGIHTQYF. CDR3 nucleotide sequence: TGTGCCAGCAGCTTGCTAGCGGGTATACATACGCAGTATTTT.

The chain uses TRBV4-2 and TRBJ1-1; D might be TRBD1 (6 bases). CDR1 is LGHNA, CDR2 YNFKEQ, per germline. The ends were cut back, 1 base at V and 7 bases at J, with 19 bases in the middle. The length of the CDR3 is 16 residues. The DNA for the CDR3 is TGTGCCAGCAGCCAAGGTCGCAGGGGACCATTGGGTGAAGCTTTCTTT. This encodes CASSQGRRGPLGEAFF.

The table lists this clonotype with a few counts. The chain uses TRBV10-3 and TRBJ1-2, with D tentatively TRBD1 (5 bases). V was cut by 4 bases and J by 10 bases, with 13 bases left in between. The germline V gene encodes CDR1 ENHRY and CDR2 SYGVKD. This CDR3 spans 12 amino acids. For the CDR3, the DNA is TGTGCCATCAGTGCGTTCCAGGGTGACTACACCTTC. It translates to CAISAFQGDYTF.

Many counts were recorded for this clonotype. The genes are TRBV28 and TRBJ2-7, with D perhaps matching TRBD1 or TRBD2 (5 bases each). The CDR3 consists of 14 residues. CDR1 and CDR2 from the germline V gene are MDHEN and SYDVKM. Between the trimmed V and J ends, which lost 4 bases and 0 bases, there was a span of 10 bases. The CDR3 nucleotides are TGTGCCAGCAGTTGGGGACGGAGCTCCTACGAGCAGTACTTC. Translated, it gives CASSWGRSSYEQYF. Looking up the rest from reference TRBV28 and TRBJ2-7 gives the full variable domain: DVKVTQSSRYLVKRTGEKVFLECVQDMDHENMFWYRQDPGLGLRLIYFSYDVKMKEKGDIPEGYSVSREKKERFSLILESASTNQTSMYLCASSWGRSSYEQYFGPGTRLTVT.

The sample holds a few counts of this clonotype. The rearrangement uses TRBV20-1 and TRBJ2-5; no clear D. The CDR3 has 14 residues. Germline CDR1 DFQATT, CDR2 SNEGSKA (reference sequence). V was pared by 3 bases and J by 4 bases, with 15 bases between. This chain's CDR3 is CSARVAGGGETQYF. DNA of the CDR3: TGCAGTGCTAGGGTTGCAGGTGGCGGAGAGACCCAGTACTTC.

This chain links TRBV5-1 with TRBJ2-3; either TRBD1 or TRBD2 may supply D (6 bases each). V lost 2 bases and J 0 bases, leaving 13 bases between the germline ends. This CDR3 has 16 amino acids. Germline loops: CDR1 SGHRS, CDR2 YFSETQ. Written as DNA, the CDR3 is TGCGCCAGCAGCTTCCCGTACGGGGGCAGCACAGATACGCAGTATTTT. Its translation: CASSFPYGGSTDTQYF.

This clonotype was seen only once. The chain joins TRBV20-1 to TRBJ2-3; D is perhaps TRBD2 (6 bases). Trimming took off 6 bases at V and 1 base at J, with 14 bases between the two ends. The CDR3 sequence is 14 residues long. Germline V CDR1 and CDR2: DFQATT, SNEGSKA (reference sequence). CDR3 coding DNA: TGCAGTGCAATCCCTCAGCGGGGCACAGATACGCAGTATTTT. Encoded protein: CSAIPQRGTDTQYF.

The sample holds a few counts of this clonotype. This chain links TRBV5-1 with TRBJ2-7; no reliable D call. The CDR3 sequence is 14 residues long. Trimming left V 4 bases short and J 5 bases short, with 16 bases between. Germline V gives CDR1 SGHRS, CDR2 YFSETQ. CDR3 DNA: TGCGCCAGCAGCCACCGTTATCCCAGCGACGAGCAGTACTTC. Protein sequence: CASSHRYPSDEQYF.

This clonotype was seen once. The CDR3, as DNA: TGCAGTGCTAGTGTTGCTTCTCTTCCGGAGCAGTACTTC. Its translation is CSASVASLPEQYF. The gene calls are TRBV20-1 and TRBJ2-7; D gene uncertain. CDR3 size: 13 residues. Trimming took off 3 bases at V and 7 bases at J, with 16 bases between the two ends. The germline gives CDR1 DFQATT, CDR2 SNEGSKA (reference sequence).

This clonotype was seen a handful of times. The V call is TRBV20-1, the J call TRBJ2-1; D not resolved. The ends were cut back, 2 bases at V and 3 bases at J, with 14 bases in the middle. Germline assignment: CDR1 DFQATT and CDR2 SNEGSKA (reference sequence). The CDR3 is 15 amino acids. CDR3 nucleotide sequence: TGCAGTGCTAGACCTATAGGATTCGGCTACAATGAGCAGTTCTTC. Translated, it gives CSARPIGFGYNEQFF.

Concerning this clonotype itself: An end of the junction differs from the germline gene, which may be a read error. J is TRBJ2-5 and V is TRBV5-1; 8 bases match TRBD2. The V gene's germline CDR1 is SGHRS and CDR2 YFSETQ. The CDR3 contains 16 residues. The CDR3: CVSSSQTSDLQETQYF. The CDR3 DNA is TGCGTCAGCAGCTCCCAGACTAGCGACCTCCAAGAGACCCAGTACTTC.